Here is one TCR beta chain with its context. In its sample, this clone was seen once. What this receptor recognizes is not known. No per-base quality is available; no much larger clone lies one base away. Each collaborating institution followed its own protocols to collect whole blood in K2EDTA tubes. Collaborator samples were shipped for TCRbeta analysis as frozen whole blood, isolated PBMCs, or DNA extracted from either sample type. Relative to germline, V is missing 4 bases and J is missing 4 bases, with 6 bases of the junction outside any gene match. As encoded in the germline V gene, CDR1 is ENHRY while CDR2 is SYGVKD. Reading from cysteine to phenylalanine, the CDR3 counts 14 amino acids. Only the CDR3 DNA stays, 42 bases, in frame from base 1. The data stem from a study of blood T cell repertoires in COVID-19 (dated by TCRdb to about 2020). Notes on the research overall: Collaborator samples came from the United States, Italy and Spain and covered acute and convalescent phases of COVID-19. Where available, HLA class I and class II types were obtained from metadata supplied by the sample provider rather than from assay-based typing. The sample metadata nearly always contained a de-identified subject ID, COVID-19 status, age in years and sex. The samples were drawn from the first 160 participants of the ongoing ImmuneRACE study and from about 1,200 subjects provided by 6 global collaborators. Deeply sampled blood TCRbeta repertoires from subjects exposed to, actively infected with, or recovered from COVID-19 were included in the dataset. The prospective study material was composed of cDNA or gDNA derived from T cells, B-cell-depleted T cells, or PBMCs. The repertoires were released in a freely available public database intended as a resource for research on the immune response to SARS-CoV-2. Broad study findings and their caveats: The quantity of clinical and demographic metadata differed by source and by participant and was supplied without curation.

TCRbeta CDR3 regions were amplified from genomic DNA by means of the immunoSEQ Assay, a bias-controlled multiplex PCR. Concerning the study's data processing: Within the assay, amplification of reference gene primers was used to estimate how many nucleated cells each sample contained. Sequence reads were collapsed and filtered to measure the absolute abundance of every unique TCRbeta CDR3 rearrangement. Productive Simpson clonality was computed per sample as the square root of Simpson's diversity index over productive rearrangements. TCRdb provides this immuneACCESS table in a form limited to in-frame rearrangements. Some clones are lacking; in checked studies, under half of them reflect an unresolved V gene, and why the rest are absent is not known. Clone size and the V and J calls come from that table; the DNA yielded D and trimming. This sample comprises about 50,000 clones, around 76% of them detected only once. The ten largest clones take up roughly a fifth of the sample.

The V and J genes are TRBV10-3 and TRBJ2-7, with 8 central nucleotides matching TRBD2. The sample taken for sequencing was peripheral blood. This clonotype originated in a man aged 45-65 years with active or convalescent COVID-19. The CDR3 reads as follows: CAISGNAGGYEQYF. The sequenced DNA is TGTGCCATCAGTGGGAATGCGGGGGGATACGAGCAGTACTTC.